Shown below are 3 T cell receptor beta chains from a single sample sequenced in a study of T cell responses to AZD1222 COVID-19 vaccine. Libraries were prepared by immunoSEQ multiplex PCR; TCRdb keeps only in-frame clonotypes and omits some of them. This sample has about 180,000 clones, with around 90% found just once. The starting material was peripheral blood, obtained 28 days after the second AZD1222 dose. These TCRs come from an adult who received the AZD1222 COVID-19 vaccine.

This clone was recorded only once. The J gene is TRBJ1-1, the V gene TRBV10-2; a possible D gene is TRBD1 (5 bases). Looked up from germline, CDR1 is WSHSY and CDR2 is SAAADI. V was pared by 3 bases and J by 2 bases, with 13 bases between. The CDR3 has 15 residues. The CDR3 DNA sequence: TGCGCCAGCAGTGACCTCGGGGGGGGTAACACTGAAGCTTTCTTT. Translated: CASSDLGGGNTEAFF.

This rearrangement joins TRBV5-1 to TRBJ1-1, with D possibly matching TRBD1 (6 bases). Germline-derived CDR1 and CDR2 are SGHRS and YFSETQ. V was cut by 0 bases and J by 5 bases, with 11 bases left in between. The CDR3 is made up of 14 amino acids. The CDR3 DNA is TGCGCCAGCAGCTTGGTGGTAGGGGGTACTGAAGCTTTCTTT. This encodes CASSLVVGGTEAFF.

The rearrangement joins TRBV2 to TRBJ2-7, with 8 bases aligning to TRBD1. V lost 4 bases, J lost 5 bases, and 7 bases stayed unmatched. CDR3 length: 14 residues. CDR1 and CDR2 (germline): SNHLY, FYNNEI. The CDR3, as DNA: TGTGCCAGCAGTGCGCGGACAGGGTCCCACGAGCAGTACTTC. It specifies CASSARTGSHEQYF.